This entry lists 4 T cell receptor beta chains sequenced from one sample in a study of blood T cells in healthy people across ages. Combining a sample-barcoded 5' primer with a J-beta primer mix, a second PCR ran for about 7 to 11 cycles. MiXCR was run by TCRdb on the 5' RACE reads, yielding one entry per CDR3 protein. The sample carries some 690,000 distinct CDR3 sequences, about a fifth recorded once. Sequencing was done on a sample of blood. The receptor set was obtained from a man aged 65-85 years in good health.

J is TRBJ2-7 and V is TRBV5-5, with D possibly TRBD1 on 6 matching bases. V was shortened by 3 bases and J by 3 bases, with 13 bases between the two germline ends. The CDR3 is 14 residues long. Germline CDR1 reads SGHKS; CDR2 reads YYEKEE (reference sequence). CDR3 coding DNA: TGTGCCAGCAGCTACTACAGGGACATCTACGAGCAGTACGTC. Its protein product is CASSYYRDIYEQYV.

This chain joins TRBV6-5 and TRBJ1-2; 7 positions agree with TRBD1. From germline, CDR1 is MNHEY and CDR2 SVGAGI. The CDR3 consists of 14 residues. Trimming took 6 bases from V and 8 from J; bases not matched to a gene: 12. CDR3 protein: CASRYDRELKGYTF. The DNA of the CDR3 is TGTGCCAGCAGATATGACAGGGAGCTAAAGGGCTACACCTTC.

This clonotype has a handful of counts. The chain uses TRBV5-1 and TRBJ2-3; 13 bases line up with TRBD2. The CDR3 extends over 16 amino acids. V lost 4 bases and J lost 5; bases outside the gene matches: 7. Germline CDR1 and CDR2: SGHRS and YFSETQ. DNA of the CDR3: TGCGCCAGCAGCCTCGGGACTAGCGGGATTTTAGATACGCAGTATTTT. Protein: CASSLGTSGILDTQYF.

CDR3 DNA sequence: TGTGCCAGCAGTCCCCGGGGCCAAACAAGGGAGACCCAGTACTTC. The encoded protein is CASSPRGQTRETQYF. The rearrangement uses TRBV2 and TRBJ2-5; D possibly uses TRBD1 or TRBD2 (5 bases each). The germline V and J ends were trimmed by 5 bases and 5 bases, with 18 bases remaining between them. CDR1 and CDR2 from the germline V gene are SNHLY and FYNNEI. CDR3 length: 15 residues.